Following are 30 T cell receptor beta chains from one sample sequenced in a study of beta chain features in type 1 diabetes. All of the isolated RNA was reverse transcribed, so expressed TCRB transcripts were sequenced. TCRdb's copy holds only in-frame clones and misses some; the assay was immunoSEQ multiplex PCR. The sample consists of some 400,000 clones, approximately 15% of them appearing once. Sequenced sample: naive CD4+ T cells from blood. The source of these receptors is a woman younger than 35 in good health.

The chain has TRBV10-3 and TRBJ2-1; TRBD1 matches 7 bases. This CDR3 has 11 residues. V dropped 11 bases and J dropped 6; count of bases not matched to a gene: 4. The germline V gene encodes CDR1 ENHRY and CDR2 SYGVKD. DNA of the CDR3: TGTGCCTCAACAGGGGCCAATGAGCAGTTCTTC. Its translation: CASTGANEQFF.

Here the CDR3 DNA reads TGTGCCAGCAGCATATATACAGATACGCAGTATTTT. Protein sequence: CASSIYTDTQYF. The chain uses TRBV7-2 and TRBJ2-3; no reliable D call. The V gene lost 5 bases and the J gene lost 3 bases, with 6 bases spanning the gap. The germline V gene has CDR1 SGHTA and CDR2 FQGNSA. CDR3 size: 12 residues.

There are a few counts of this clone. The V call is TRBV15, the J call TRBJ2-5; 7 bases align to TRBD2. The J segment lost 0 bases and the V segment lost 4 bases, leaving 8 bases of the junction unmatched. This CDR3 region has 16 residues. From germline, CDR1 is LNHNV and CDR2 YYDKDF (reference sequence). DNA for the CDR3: TGTGCCACCAGCAAATCCAGCGGGGCGTACCAAGAGACCCAGTACTTC. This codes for CATSKSSGAYQETQYF.

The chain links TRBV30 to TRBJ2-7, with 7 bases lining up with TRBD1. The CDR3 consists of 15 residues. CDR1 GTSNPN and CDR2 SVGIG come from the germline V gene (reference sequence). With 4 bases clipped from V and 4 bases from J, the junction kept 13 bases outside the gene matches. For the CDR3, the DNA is TGTGCCTGGAACCCGGGACAGCCGTTCCCGTACGAGCAGTACTTC. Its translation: CAWNPGQPFPYEQYF.

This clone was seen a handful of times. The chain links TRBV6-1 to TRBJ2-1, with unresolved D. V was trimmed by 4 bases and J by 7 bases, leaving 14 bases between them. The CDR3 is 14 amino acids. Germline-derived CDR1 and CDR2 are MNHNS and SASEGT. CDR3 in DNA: TGTGCCAGCAGTGGCCGGTCCACGCGGAATGAGCAGTTCTTC. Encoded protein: CASSGRSTRNEQFF.

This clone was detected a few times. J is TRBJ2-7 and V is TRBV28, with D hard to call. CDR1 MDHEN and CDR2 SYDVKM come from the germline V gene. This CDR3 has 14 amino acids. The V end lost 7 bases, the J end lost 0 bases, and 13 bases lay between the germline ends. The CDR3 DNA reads TGTGCCAGCACTTCGACACCAGCCTCCTACGAGCAGTACTTC. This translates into CASTSTPASYEQYF.

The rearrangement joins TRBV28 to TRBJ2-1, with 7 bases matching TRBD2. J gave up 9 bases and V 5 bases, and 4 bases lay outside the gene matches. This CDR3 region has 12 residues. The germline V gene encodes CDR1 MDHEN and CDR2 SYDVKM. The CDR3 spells CASSISGGEQFF. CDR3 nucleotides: TGTGCCAGCAGTATTTCGGGGGGTGAGCAGTTCTTC.

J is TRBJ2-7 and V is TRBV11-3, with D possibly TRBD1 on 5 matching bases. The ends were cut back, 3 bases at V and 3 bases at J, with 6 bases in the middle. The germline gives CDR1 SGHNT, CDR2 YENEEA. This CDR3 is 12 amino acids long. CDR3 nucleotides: TGTGCCAGCAGCTTGACAGACTACGAGCAGTACTTC. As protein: CASSLTDYEQYF. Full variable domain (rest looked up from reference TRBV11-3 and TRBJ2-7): EAGVVQSPRYKIIEKKQPVAFWCNPISGHNTLYWYLQNLGQGPELLIRYENEEAVDDSQLPKDRFSAERLKGVDSTLKIQPAELGDSAVYLCASSLTDYEQYFGPGTRLTVT.

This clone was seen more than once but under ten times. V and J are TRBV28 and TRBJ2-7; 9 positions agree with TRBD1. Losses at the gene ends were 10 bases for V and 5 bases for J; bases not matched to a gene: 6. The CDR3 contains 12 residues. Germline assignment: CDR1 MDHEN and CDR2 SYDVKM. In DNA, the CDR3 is TGTGCCAACGGACAGGGGACCCACGAGCAGTACTTC. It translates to CANGQGTHEQYF.

CDR3 sequence: CASRGQGPLGYTF. Written as DNA, the CDR3 is TGTGCCAGCAGGGGACAGGGACCTCTTGGCTACACCTTC. This chain links TRBV7-2 with TRBJ1-2; 9 bases fit TRBD1. CDR1 and CDR2 from the germline V gene are SGHTA and FQGNSA. This CDR3 has 13 amino acids. With V trimmed by 6 bases and J by 7 bases, 6 bases remained unmatched. The full variable domain, in which reference TRBV7-2 and TRBJ1-2 provide the parts outside the CDR3, is GAGVSQSPSNKVTEKGKDVELRCDPISGHTALYWYRQSLGQGLEFLIYFQGNSAPDKSGLPSDRFSAERTGGSVSTLTIQRTQQEDSAVYLCASRGQGPLGYTFGSGTRLTVV.

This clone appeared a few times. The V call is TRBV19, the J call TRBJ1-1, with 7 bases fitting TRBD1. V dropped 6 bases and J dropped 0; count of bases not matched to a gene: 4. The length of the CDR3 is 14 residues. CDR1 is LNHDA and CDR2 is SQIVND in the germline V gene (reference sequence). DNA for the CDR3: TGTGCCAGTAGGAATCAGGGGGTGAACACTGAAGCTTTCTTT. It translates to CASRNQGVNTEAFF.

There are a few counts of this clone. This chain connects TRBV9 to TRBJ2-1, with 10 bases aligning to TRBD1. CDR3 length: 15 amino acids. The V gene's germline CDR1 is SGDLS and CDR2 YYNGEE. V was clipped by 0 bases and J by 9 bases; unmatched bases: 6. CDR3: CASSVEGQGPSEQFF. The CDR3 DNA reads TGTGCCAGCAGCGTAGAGGGACAGGGGCCCTCTGAGCAGTTCTTC. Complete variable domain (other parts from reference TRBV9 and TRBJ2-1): DSGVTQTPKHLITATGQRVTLRCSPRSGDLSVYWYQQSLDQGLQFLIQYYNGEERAKGNILERFSAQQFPDLHSELNLSSLELGDSALYFCASSVEGQGPSEQFFGPGTRLTVL.

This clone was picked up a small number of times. CDR3 residues: CASRGGESTEAFF. The CDR3 coding sequence is TGCGCCAGCAGAGGGGGGGAGAGCACTGAAGCTTTCTTT. The V and J genes are TRBV5-1 and TRBJ1-1; maybe TRBD1 (6 bases). Germline assignment: CDR1 SGHRS and CDR2 YFSETQ. Trimming shortened V by 5 bases and J by 4 bases, and 12 bases separated the two germline ends. CDR3 length: 13 residues. The whole variable domain, remainder taken from reference TRBV5-1 and TRBJ1-1, is KAGVTQTPRYLIKTRGQQVTLSCSPISGHRSVSWYQQTPGQGLQFLFEYFSETQRNKGNFPGRFSGRQFSNSRSEMNVSTLELGDSALYLCASRGGESTEAFFGQGTRLTVV.

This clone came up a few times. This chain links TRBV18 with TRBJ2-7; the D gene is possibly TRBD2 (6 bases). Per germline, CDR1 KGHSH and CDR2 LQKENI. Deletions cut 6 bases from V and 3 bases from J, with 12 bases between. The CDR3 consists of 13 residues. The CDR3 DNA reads TGTGCCAGCTCCTGGGACGGGAGCTACGAGCAGTACTTC. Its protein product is CASSWDGSYEQYF.

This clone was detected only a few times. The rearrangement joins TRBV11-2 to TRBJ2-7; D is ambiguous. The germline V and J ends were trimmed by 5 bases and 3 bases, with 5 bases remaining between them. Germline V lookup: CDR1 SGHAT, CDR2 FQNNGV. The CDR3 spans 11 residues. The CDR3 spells CASSQFYEQYF. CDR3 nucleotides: TGTGCCAGCAGCCAGTTCTACGAGCAGTACTTC.

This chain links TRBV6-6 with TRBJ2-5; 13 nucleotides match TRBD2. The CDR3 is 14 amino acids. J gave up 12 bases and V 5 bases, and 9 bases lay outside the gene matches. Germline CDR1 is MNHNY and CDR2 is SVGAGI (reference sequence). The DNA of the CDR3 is TGTGCCAGCAGTAGGGCCGGGACTAGCGGGGAAAAGTACTTC. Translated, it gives CASSRAGTSGEKYF.

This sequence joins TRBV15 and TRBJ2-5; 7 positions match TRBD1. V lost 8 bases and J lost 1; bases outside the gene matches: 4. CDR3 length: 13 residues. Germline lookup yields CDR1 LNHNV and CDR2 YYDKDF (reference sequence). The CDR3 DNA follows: TGTGCCACCGGGGCAGGGGGCCAAGAGACCCAGTACTTC. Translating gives CATGAGGQETQYF.

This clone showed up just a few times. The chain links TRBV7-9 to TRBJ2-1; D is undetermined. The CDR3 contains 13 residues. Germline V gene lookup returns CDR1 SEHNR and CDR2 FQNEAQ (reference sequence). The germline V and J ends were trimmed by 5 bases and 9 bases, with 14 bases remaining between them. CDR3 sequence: CASSLEWSSEQFF. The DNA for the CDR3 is TGTGCCAGCAGCCTAGAGTGGAGTAGTGAGCAGTTCTTC.

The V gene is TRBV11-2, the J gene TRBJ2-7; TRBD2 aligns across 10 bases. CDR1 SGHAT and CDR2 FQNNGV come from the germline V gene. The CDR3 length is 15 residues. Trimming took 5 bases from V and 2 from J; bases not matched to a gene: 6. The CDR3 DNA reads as TGTGCCAGCAGCCCCGGACTAGCGGAGACCTACGAGCAGTACTTC. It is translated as CASSPGLAETYEQYF. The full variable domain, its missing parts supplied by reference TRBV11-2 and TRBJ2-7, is EAGVAQSPRYKIIEKRQSVAFWCNPISGHATLYWYQQILGQGPKLLIQFQNNGVVDDSQLPKDRFSAERLKGVDSTLKIQPAKLEDSAVYLCASSPGLAETYEQYFGPGTRLTVT.

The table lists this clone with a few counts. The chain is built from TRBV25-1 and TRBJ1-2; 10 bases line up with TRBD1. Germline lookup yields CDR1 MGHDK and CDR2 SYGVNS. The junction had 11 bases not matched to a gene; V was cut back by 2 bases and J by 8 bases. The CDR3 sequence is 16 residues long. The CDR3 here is CASSESPGQGRDGYTF. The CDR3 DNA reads TGTGCCAGCAGTGAAAGCCCGGGACAGGGGAGGGACGGCTACACCTTC.

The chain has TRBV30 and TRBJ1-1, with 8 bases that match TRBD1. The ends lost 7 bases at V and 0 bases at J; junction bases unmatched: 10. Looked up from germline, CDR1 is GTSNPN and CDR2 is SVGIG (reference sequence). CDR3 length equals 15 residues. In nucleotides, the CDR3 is TGTGCCTCCCCAAGACAGGGGCCGGTGAACACTGAAGCTTTCTTT. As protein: CASPRQGPVNTEAFF.

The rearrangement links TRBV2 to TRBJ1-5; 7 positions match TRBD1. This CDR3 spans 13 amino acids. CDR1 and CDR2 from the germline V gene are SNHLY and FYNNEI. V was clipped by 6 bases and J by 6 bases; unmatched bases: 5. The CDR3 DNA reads TGTGCCAGCAGGGAGGGGGCGAGTCAGCCCCAGCATTTT. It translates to CASREGASQPQHF.

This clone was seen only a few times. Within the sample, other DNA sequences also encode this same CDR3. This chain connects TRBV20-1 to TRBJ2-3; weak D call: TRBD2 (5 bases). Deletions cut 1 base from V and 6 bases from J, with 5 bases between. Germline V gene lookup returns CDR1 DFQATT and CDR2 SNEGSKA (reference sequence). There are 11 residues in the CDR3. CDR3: CSARGGDTQYF. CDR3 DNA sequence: TGCAGTGCTAGAGGAGGGGATACGCAGTATTTT.

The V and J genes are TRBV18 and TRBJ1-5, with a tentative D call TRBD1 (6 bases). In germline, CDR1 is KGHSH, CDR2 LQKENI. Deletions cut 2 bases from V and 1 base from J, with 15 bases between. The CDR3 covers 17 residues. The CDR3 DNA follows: TGTGCCAGCTCACCATCGCCCAGGGGAAGAAGCAATCAGCCCCAGCATTTT. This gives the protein CASSPSPRGRSNQPQHF.

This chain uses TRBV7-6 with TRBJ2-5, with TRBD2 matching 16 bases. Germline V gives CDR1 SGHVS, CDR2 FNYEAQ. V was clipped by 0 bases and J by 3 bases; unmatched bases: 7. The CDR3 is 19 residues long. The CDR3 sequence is CASSLALGTSGRAEETQYF. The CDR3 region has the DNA TGTGCCAGCAGCTTAGCGCTCGGGACTAGCGGGAGGGCCGAAGAGACCCAGTACTTC. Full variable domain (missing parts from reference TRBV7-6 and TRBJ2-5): GAGVSQSPRYKVTKRGQDVALRCDPISGHVSLYWYRQALGQGPEFLTYFNYEAQQDKSGLPNDRFSAERPEGSISTLTIQRTEQRDSAMYRCASSLALGTSGRAEETQYFGPGTRLLVL.

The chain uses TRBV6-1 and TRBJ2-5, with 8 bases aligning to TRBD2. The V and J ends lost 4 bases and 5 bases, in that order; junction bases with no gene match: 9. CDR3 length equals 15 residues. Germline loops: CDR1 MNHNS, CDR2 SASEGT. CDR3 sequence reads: CASSASGLAAETQYF. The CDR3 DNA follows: TGTGCCAGCAGTGCCTCCGGACTAGCTGCCGAGACCCAGTACTTC.

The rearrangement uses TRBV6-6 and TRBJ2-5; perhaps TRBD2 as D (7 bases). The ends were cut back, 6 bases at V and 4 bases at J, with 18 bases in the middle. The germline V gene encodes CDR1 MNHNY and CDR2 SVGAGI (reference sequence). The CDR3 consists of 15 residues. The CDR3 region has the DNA TGTGCCAGCAGGGGAATGGGGAGGGGGAGAGAGACCCAGTACTTC. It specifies CASRGMGRGRETQYF.

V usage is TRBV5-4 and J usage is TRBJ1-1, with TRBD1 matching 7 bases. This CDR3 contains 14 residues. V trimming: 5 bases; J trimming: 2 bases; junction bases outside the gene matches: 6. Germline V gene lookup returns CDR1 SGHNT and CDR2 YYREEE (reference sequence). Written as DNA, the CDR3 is TGTGCCAGCAGTTGGGACAGACACAACACTGAAGCTTTCTTT. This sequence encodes CASSWDRHNTEAFF.

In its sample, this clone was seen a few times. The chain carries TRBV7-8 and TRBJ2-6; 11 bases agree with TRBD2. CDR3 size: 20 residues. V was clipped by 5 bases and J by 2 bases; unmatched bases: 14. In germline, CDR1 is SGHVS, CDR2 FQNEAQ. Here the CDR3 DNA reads TGTGCCAGCAGCACCTTCTTTAGCGGGAGGGCCCAAACTGGGGCCAACGTCCTGACTTTC. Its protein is CASSTFFSGRAQTGANVLTF.

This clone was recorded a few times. CDR3: CASSFPRQSYGYTF. DNA of the CDR3: TGTGCCAGCAGTTTCCCCCGACAGTCCTATGGCTACACCTTC. This chain joins TRBV28 and TRBJ1-2; tentatively, D is TRBD1 (5 bases). Germline V gene sequence: CDR1 MDHEN, CDR2 SYDVKM. This CDR3 spans 14 amino acids. Deletions cut 3 bases from V and 4 bases from J, with 12 bases between.